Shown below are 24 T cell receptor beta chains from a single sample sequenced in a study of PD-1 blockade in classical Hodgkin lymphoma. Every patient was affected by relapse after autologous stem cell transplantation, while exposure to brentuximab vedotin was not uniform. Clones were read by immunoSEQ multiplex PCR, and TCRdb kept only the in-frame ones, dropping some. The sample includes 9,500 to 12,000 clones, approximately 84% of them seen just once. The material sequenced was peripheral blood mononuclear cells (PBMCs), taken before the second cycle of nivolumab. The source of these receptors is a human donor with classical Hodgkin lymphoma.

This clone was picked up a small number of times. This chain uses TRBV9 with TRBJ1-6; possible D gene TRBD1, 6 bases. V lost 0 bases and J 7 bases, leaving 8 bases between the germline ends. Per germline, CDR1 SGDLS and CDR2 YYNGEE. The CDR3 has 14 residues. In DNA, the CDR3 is TGTGCCAGCAGCGTAGACAGGGCAAATTCACCCCTCCACTTT. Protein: CASSVDRANSPLHF.

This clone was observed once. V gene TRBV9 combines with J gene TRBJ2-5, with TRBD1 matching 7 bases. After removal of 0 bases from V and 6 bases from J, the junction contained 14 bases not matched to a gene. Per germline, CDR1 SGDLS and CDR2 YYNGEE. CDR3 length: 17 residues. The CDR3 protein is CASSVDPTGIEEKTQYF. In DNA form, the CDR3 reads TGTGCCAGCAGCGTAGATCCGACAGGGATAGAGGAAAAGACCCAGTACTTC.

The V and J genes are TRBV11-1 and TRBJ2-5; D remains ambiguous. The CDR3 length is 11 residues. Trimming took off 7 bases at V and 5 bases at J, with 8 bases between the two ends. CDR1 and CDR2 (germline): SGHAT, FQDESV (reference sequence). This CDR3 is CASTLGETQYF. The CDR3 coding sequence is TGTGCCAGCACCCTGGGGGAGACCCAGTACTTC. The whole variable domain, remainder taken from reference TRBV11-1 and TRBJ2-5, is EAEVAQSPRYKITEKSQAVAFWCDPISGHATLYWYRQILGQGPELLVQFQDESVVDDSQLPKDRFSAERLKGVDSTLKIQPAELGDSAMYLCASTLGETQYFGPGTRLLVL.

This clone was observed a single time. The CDR3 is CASSGGVSAGELFF. The CDR3 DNA sequence: TGTGCCAGCAGTGGAGGAGTATCGGCCGGGGAGCTGTTTTTT. This chain uses TRBV6-1 with TRBJ2-2, with D uncertain. Germline CDR1 is MNHNS and CDR2 is SASEGT. Between the trimmed V and J ends, which lost 4 bases and 6 bases, there was a span of 12 bases. The CDR3 totals 14 residues.

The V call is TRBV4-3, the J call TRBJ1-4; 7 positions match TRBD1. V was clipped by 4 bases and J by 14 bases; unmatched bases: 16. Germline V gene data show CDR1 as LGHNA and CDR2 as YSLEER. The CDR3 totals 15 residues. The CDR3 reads CASSPEWGQGTELFF. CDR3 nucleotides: TGCGCCAGCAGCCCTGAGTGGGGTCAAGGGACAGAGCTGTTTTTT.

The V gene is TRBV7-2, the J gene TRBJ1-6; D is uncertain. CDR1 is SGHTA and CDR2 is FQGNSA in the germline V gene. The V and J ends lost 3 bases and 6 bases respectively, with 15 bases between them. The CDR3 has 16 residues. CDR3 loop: CASSFEGPALNSPLHF. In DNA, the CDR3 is TGTGCCAGCAGCTTCGAGGGCCCAGCGCTTAATTCACCCCTCCACTTT.

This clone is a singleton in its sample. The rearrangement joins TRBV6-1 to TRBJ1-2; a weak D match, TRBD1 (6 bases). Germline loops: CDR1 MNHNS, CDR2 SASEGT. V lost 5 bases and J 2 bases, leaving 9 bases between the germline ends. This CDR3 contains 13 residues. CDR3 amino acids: CASSLDRNYGYTF. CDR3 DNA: TGTGCCAGCAGTTTGGACAGAAACTATGGCTACACCTTC.

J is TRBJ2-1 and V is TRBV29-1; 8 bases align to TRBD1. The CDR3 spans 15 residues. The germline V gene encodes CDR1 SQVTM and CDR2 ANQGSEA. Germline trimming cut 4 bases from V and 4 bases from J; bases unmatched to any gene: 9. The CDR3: CSVVWLWTGYNEQFF. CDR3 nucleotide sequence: TGCAGCGTTGTTTGGCTGTGGACAGGGTACAATGAGCAGTTCTTC.

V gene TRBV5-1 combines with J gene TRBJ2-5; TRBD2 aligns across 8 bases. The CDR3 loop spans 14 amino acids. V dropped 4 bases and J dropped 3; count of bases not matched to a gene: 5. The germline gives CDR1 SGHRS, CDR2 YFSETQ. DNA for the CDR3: TGCGCCAGCAGCGGTAAAGCGGGGGAAGAGACCCAGTACTTC. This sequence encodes CASSGKAGEETQYF.

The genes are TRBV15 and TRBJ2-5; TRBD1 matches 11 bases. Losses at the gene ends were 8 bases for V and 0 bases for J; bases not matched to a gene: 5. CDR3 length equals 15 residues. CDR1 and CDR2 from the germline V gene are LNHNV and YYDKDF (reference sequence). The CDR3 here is CATAPGQGDQETQYF. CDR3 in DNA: TGTGCCACCGCTCCGGGACAGGGGGACCAAGAGACCCAGTACTTC.

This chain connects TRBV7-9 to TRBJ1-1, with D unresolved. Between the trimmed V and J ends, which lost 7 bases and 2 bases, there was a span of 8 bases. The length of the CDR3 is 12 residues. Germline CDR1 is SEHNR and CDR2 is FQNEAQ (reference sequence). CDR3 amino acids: CASNRVNTEAFF. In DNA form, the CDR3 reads TGTGCCAGCAATCGGGTCAACACTGAAGCTTTCTTT.

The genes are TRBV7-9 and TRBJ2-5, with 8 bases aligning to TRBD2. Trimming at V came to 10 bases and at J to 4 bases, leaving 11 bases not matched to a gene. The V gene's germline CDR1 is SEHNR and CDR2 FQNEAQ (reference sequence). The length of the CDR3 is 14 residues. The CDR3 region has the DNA TGTGCCACCCATCGGGGGGGCCCATCAGAGACCCAGTACTTC. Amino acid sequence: CATHRGGPSETQYF.

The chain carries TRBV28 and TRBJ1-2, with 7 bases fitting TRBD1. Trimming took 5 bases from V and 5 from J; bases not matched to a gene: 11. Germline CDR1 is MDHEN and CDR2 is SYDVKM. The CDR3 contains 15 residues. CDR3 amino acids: CASSQIGTAKYGYTF. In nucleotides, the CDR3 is TGTGCCAGCAGTCAAATCGGGACAGCCAAATATGGCTACACCTTC.

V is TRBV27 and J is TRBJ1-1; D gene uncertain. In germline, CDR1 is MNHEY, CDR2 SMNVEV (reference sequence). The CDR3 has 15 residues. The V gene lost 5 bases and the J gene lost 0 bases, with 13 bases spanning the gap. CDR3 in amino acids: CASSAIGFMNTEAFF. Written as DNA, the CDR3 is TGTGCCAGCAGTGCGATTGGATTCATGAACACTGAAGCTTTCTTT.

The CDR3 is CASSLVGTGAEKLFF. The CDR3 region has the DNA TGCGCCAGCAGCTTGGTCGGGACAGGGGCGGAAAAACTGTTTTTT. This sequence joins TRBV5-1 and TRBJ1-4; TRBD1 aligns across 10 bases. CDR1 SGHRS and CDR2 YFSETQ come from the germline V gene. J gave up 8 bases and V 0 bases, and 4 bases lay outside the gene matches. The CDR3 consists of 15 residues.

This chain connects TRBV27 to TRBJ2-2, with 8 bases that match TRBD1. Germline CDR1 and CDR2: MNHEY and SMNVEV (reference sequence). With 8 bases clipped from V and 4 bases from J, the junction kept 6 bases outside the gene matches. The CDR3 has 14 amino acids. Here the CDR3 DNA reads TGTGCCAGCCGAACCGACAGGGGCACCGGGGAGCTGTTTTTT. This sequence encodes CASRTDRGTGELFF.

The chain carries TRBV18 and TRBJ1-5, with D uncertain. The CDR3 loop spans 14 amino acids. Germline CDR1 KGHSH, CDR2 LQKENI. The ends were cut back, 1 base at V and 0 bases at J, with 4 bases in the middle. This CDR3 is CASSPQYSNQPQHF. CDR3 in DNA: TGTGCCAGCTCACCACAATATAGCAATCAGCCCCAGCATTTT.

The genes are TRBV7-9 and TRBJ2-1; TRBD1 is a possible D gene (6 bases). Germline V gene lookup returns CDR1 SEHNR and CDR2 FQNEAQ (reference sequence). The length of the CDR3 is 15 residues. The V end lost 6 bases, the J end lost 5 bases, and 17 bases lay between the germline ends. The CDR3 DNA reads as TGTGCCAGCAGTCCTCAGGGGCCTGAGGACAATGAGCAGTTCTTC. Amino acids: CASSPQGPEDNEQFF.

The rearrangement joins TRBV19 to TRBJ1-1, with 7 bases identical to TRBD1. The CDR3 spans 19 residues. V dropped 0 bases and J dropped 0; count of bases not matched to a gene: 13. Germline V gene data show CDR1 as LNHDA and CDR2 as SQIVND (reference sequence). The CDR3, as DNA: TGTGCCAGTAGTATAGACAAACTGGACGACAGGGTTTTGAACACTGAAGCTTTCTTT. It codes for CASSIDKLDDRVLNTEAFF.

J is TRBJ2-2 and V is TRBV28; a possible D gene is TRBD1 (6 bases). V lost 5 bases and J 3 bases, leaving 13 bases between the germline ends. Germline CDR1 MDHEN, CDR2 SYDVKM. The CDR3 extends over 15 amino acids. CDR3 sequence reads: CASSPADSYTGELFF. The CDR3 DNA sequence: TGTGCCAGCAGTCCCGCGGACAGTTACACCGGGGAGCTGTTTTTT.

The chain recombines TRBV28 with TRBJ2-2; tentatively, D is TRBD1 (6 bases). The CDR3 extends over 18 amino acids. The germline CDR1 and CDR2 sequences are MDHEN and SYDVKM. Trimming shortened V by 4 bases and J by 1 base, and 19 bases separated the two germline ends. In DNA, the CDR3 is TGTGCCAGCAGTTACGACCTACAGGGCACCTTGAACACCGGGGAGCTGTTTTTT. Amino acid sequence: CASSYDLQGTLNTGELFF.

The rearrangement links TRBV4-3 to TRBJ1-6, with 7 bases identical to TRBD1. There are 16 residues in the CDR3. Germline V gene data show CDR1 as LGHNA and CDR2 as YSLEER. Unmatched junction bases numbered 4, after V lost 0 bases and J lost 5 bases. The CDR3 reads CASSQDQTGHNSPLHF. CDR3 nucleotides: TGCGCCAGCAGCCAAGACCAGACAGGGCATAATTCACCCCTCCACTTT.

CDR3 loop: CASSHVGTGVEETQYF. The CDR3, as DNA: TGCGCCAGCAGCCACGTGGGAACAGGGGTGGAAGAGACCCAGTACTTC. V gene TRBV4-1 combines with J gene TRBJ2-5; TRBD1 matches 7 bases. J was trimmed by 3 bases and V by 3 bases; bases with no gene match: 10. Germline assignment: CDR1 MGHRA and CDR2 YSYEKL. The CDR3 is made up of 16 amino acids.

This chain's CDR3 is CASSPRNGDTEAFF. The DNA for the CDR3 is TGTGCCAGCAGCCCCAGAAATGGAGACACTGAAGCTTTCTTT. The chain links TRBV7-9 to TRBJ1-1; no reliable D call. Trimming removed 5 bases at V and 3 bases at J, with 13 bases between. The CDR3 sequence is 14 residues long. Germline assignment: CDR1 SEHNR and CDR2 FQNEAQ (reference sequence).